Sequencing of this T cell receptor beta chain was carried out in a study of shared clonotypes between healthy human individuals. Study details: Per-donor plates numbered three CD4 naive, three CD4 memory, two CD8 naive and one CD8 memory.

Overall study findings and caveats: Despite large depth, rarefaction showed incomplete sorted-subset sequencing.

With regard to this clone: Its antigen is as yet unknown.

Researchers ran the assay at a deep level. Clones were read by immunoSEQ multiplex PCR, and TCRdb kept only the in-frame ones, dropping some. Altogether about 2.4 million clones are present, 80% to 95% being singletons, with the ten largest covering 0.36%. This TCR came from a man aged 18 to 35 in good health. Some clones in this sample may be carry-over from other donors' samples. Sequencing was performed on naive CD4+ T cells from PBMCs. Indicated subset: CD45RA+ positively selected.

The CDR3 nucleotides are TGTGCCAGCAGCCCCTTTGGTGGGAGATCCTACAATGAGCAGTTCTTC. This sequence encodes CASSPFGGRSYNEQFF. J is TRBJ2-1 and V is TRBV7-3; TRBD2 is a possible D gene (5 bases). Germline CDR1 and CDR2: SGHTA and FQGTGA. This CDR3 has 16 amino acids. V lost 5 bases and J 1 base, leaving 15 bases between the germline ends.